This TCR beta chain emerged from a study of cytomegalovirus exposure and HLA in healthy donors. Study results and limitations: Because they were indistinguishable, some V segments, including TRBV6-2 and TRBV6-3, were excluded. Reports credit the classifier with highly specific, highly sensitive diagnosis of cytomegalovirus status. A later analysis found common viral pathogens apparently linked to several of the most significant clusters.

Primers: 60 Vbeta forward and 13 Jbeta reverse. TCRdb's table, derived via immunoSEQ multiplex PCR, lists solely in-frame clones and lacks some. Of 150,000 or so clones in the sample, roughly 70% were seen once. Remarks on this clone: Its cognate antigen is unknown.

This CDR3 has 15 residues. Between the trimmed V and J ends, which lost 0 bases and 8 bases, there was a span of 15 bases. The germline V gene encodes CDR1 LNHDA and CDR2 SQIVND (reference sequence). This chain uses TRBV19 with TRBJ2-3; D is possibly TRBD2 (5 bases). Sequencing used PBMCs. The source of this sequence is a young man in good health and CMV-seropositive. CDR3 DNA sequence: TGTGCCAGTAGTATAGATCAACCGGGAATTGCTACGCAGTATTTT. Residues: CASSIDQPGIATQYF.